This T cell receptor (beta chain) was obtained from a study of shared clonotypes between healthy human individuals. Replicate sorted-subset PCRs were loaded with approximately 190 ng DNA, about 30,000 T cell genomes. Clones were read by immunoSEQ multiplex PCR, and TCRdb kept only the in-frame ones, dropping some. This sample has about 1 million clones; about 76% occur once, and the top ten carry 1.4%. There are 16 residues in the CDR3. V lost 0 bases to trimming and J lost 4 bases; unmatched junction nucleotides: 8. CDR1 and CDR2 (germline): LNHNV, YYDKDF (reference sequence). This clone was detected ten times or more. Other DNA sequences in the same sample also yield this CDR3.

The V and J genes are TRBV15 and TRBJ2-7; 8 bases are a match to TRBD2. This TCR was sampled from a man younger than 30 in good health. The material sequenced was memory CD4+ T cells sorted from blood. The subset is: CD45RA-negative fraction. The CDR3 DNA reads as TGTGCCACCAGCAGAGAACAAGCGGGAGCCGCGTACGAGCAGTACTTC. This translates into CATSREQAGAAYEQYF. The full variable domain, its missing parts supplied by reference TRBV15 and TRBJ2-7, is DAMVIQNPRYQVTQFGKPVTLSCSQTLNHNVMYWYQQKSSQAPKLLFHYYDKDFNNEADTPDNFQSRRPNTSFCFLDIRSPGLGDTAMYLCATSREQAGAAYEQYFGPGTRLTVT.